The 8 T cell receptor beta chains listed next were all sequenced from one sample in a study of cytomegalovirus exposure and HLA in healthy donors. 13 Jbeta primers and 60 Vbeta primers were used for the PCR. Clones were sequenced by immunoSEQ multiplex PCR, and TCRdb holds only the in-frame ones, with some missing. The table includes tens of thousands of clones, over 60% detected once. The sequenced material came from PBMCs. Receptors were obtained from a woman aged 40 to 50 in good health and CMV-seropositive.

The chain uses TRBV18 and TRBJ2-1; perhaps TRBD2 as D (6 bases). This CDR3 has 15 residues. The germline V gene has CDR1 KGHSH and CDR2 LQKENI. The V and J ends lost 3 bases and 4 bases respectively, with 13 bases between them. In DNA, the CDR3 is TGTGCCAGCTCACCGGACTACGTGGGATACAATGAGCAGTTCTTC. It yields the protein CASSPDYVGYNEQFF.

V usage is TRBV19 and J usage is TRBJ1-2; 11 nucleotides agree with TRBD1. This CDR3 is built from 14 residues. V lost 5 bases to trimming and J lost 1 base; unmatched junction nucleotides: 0. Germline CDR1 and CDR2: LNHDA and SQIVND (reference sequence). The CDR3, as DNA: TGTGCCAGTAGTGGGACAGGGGGTAACTATGGCTACACCTTC. Protein sequence: CASSGTGGNYGYTF.

The chain joins TRBV5-1 to TRBJ2-5; 11 bases are shared with TRBD1. The J call may not be correct, given that the DNA end is closer to TRBJ2-7. Germline V lookup: CDR1 SGHRS, CDR2 YFSETQ. CDR3 length: 14 residues. CDR3 bases: TGCGCCAGCAGCTGGGGGGGACAGGGGGGCGAGCAGTACTTC. It is translated as CASSWGGQGGEQYF.

The rearrangement links TRBV9 to TRBJ1-3, with D unresolved. This CDR3 has 14 residues. V was pared by 0 bases and J by 3 bases, with 7 bases between. Germline V lookup: CDR1 SGDLS, CDR2 YYNGEE. CDR3: CASSVGAGGNTIYF. The CDR3 DNA sequence: TGTGCCAGCAGCGTAGGTGCAGGTGGAAACACCATATATTTT.

This chain uses TRBV6-1 with TRBJ1-2; 8 nucleotides agree with TRBD1. J gave up 8 bases and V 7 bases, and 9 bases lay outside the gene matches. The CDR3 spans 13 residues. Germline-derived CDR1 and CDR2 are MNHNS and SASEGT. The CDR3 region is CASNQDRVCGYTF. CDR3 nucleotide sequence: TGTGCCAGCAACCAGGACAGGGTGTGCGGCTACACCTTC.

This chain connects TRBV7-8 to TRBJ2-7, with D tentatively TRBD2 (5 bases). This CDR3 is built from 16 residues. Trimming cost V 3 bases and J 4 bases, with 19 bases left between them. Germline CDR1 SGHVS, CDR2 FQNEAQ. The CDR3: CASSFLPSGRHYEQYF. For the CDR3, the DNA is TGTGCCAGCAGCTTTCTCCCAAGCGGACGACATTACGAGCAGTACTTC.

The J gene is TRBJ1-1, the V gene TRBV6-6; weak D call: TRBD1 (5 bases). Between the trimmed V and J ends, which lost 0 bases and 4 bases, there was a span of 12 bases. The CDR3 has 15 residues. Germline V CDR1 and CDR2: MNHNY, SVGAGI (reference sequence). CDR3 DNA sequence: TGTGCCAGCAGTTACTCGTCCGGGGGTACCACTGAAGCTTTCTTT. Translating it yields CASSYSSGGTTEAFF.

This clone has a single count. The V and J genes are TRBV11-2 and TRBJ2-1; the match to TRBD2 covers 9 bases. The CDR3 has 15 amino acids. Germline loops: CDR1 SGHAT, CDR2 FQNNGV. J lost 12 bases, V lost 8 bases, and 17 bases had no gene match. The CDR3, as DNA: TGTGCCAGCGGAGCTCCTGGGCGGGAGGGCCCAAGGCAGTTCTTC. Its translation: CASGAPGREGPRQFF.